Reported below is one T cell receptor beta chain. What it binds is not known. PCR was performed using 60 Vbeta and 13 Jbeta primers. Data came from immunoSEQ multiplex PCR; TCRdb stores just in-frame clones and leaves some out. The repertoire holds about 180,000 clones, about four fifths seen once, with 1.5% in the top ten. This specimen belongs to a study of cytomegalovirus exposure and HLA in healthy donors. Study context: Findings of an earlier analysis included around 100 million unique TCR beta sequences from 180 million or so T cells.

Study-level points and caveats: A later analysis linked a missense variant in DCLRE1C to the trimming of TCR beta V and J genes. According to the study, 160 or so TCR beta chains were cytomegalovirus-associated. For presence/absence analyses, sequencing depth was assumed to be roughly uniform across donors.

CDR1 and CDR2 from the germline V gene are LGHNA and YSLEER. V lost 1 base and J 0 bases, leaving 11 bases between the germline ends. The CDR3 extends over 16 amino acids. This receptor was identified in a man aged 35 to 55 in good health and CMV-seronegative. The sequenced sample was PBMCs. V gene TRBV4-3 combines with J gene TRBJ2-3, with a tentative D call TRBD1 (6 bases). The CDR3, as DNA: TGCGCCAGCAGCCAAGCACAGGGCAGAAGCACAGATACGCAGTATTTT. It yields the protein CASSQAQGRSTDTQYF.